The source of this T cell receptor beta chain is a study of response to subunit inactivated influenza vaccine. Study-wide points: Authors suggested few new T cells are recruited by each seasonal influenza vaccination.

Per germline, CDR1 LNHDA and CDR2 SQIVND (reference sequence). V trimming: 3 bases; J trimming: 6 bases; junction bases outside the gene matches: 2. The CDR3 is made up of 13 amino acids. TCRdb re-called the RT-PCR reads with MiXCR, one entry per CDR3 protein. Here the sample spans roughly 670,000 distinct CDR3 sequences, 14% being singletons. This clonotype was picked up a small number of times. Its antigen is unknown. The chain recombines TRBV19 with TRBJ1-5; TRBD1 aligns across 7 bases. The sequencing used PBMCs from blood, collected about 14 days before vaccination. This sequence originates from a man between 50 and 59 years old who received an inactivated influenza vaccine. CDR3 DNA: TGTGCCAGTAGTATGAACAGGGGTCAGCCCCAGCATTTT. Amino acids: CASSMNRGQPQHF. The whole variable domain, remainder taken from reference TRBV19 and TRBJ1-5, is DGGITQSPKYLFRKEGQNVTLSCEQNLNHDAMYWYRQDPGQGLRLIYYSQIVNDFQKGDIAEGYSVSREKKESFPLTVTSAQKNPTAFYLCASSMNRGQPQHFGDGTRLSIL.